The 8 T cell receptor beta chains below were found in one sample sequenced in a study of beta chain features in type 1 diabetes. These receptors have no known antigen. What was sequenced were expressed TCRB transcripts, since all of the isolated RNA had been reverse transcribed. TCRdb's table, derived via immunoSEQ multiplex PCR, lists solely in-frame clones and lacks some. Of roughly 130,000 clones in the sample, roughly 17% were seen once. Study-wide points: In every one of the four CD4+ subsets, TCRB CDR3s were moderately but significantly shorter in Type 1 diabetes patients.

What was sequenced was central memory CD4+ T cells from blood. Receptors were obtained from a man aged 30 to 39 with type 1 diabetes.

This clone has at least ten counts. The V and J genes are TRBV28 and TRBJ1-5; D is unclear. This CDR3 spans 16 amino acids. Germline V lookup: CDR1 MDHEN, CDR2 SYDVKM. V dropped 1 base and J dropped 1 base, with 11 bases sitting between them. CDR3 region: CASSLFGGGSNQPQHF. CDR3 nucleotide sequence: TGTGCCAGCAGTTTATTCGGAGGCGGGAGCAATCAGCCCCAGCATTTT.

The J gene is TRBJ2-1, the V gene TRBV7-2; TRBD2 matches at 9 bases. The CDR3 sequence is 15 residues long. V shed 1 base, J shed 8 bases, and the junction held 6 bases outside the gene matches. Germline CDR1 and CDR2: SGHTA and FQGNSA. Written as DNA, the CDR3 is TGTGCCAGCAGCTTAGGTGGGACTAGCAGCGATGAGCAGTTCTTC. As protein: CASSLGGTSSDEQFF. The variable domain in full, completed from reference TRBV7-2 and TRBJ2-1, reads GAGVSQSPSNKVTEKGKDVELRCDPISGHTALYWYRQSLGQGLEFLIYFQGNSAPDKSGLPSDRFSAERTGGSVSTLTIQRTQQEDSAVYLCASSLGGTSSDEQFFGPGTRLTVL.

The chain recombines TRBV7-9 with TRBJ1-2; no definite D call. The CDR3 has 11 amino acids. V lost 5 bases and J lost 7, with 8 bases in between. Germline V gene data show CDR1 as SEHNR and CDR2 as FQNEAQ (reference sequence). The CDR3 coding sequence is TGTGCCAGCAGCGCATTAGGTGGCTACACCTTC. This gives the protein CASSALGGYTF.

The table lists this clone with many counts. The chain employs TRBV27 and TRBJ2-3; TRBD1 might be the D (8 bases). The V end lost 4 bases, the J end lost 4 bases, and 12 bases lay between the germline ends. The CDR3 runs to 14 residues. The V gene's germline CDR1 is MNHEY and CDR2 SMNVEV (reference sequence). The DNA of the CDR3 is TGTGCCAGCAGTTCTACAGGGGGGGCAGATACGCAGTATTTT. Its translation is CASSSTGGADTQYF.

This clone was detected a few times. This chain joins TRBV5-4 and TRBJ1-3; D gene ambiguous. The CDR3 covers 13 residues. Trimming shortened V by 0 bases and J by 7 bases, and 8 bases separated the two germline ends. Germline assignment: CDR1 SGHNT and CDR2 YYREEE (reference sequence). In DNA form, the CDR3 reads TGTGCCAGCAGCTTGGATTGGGCGAACACCATATATTTT. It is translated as CASSLDWANTIYF.

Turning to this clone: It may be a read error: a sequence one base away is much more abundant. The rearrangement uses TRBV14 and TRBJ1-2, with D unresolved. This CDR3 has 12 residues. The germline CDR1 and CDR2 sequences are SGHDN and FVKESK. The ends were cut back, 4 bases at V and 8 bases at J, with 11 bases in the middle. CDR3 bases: TGTGCCAGCAGCCCCGCCGGTAGGGGCTACACCTTC. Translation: CASSPAGRGYTF.

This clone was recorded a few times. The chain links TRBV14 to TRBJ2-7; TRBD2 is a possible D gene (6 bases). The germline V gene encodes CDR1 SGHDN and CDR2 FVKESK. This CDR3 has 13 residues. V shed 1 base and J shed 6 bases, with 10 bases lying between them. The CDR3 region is CASSQALGGEQYF. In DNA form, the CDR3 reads TGTGCCAGCAGCCAAGCTTTGGGGGGCGAGCAGTACTTC.

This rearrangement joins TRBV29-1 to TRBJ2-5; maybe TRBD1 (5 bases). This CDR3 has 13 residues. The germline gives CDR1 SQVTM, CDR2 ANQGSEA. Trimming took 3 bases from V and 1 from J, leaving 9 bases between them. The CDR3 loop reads CSVDRQGQETQYF. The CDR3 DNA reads TGCAGCGTTGATCGGCAGGGCCAAGAGACCCAGTACTTC.